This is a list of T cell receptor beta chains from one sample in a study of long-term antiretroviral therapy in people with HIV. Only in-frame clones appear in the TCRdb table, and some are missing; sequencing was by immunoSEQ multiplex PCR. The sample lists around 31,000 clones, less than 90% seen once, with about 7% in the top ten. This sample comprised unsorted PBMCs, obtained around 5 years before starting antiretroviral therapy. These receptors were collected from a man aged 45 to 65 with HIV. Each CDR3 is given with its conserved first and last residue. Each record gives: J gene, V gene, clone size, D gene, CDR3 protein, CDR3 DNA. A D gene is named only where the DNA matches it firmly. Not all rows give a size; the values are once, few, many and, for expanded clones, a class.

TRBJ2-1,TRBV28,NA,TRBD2,CASIYGGSYNEQFF,TGTGCCAGCATTTACGGGGGGTCCTACAATGAGCAGTTCTTC
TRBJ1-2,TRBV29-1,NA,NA,CSVAEGYTF,TGCAGCGTTGCGGAAGGCTACACCTTC
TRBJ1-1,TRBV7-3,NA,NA,CASSLRQNTEAFF,TGTGCCAGCAGCTTAAGACAGAACACTGAAGCTTTCTTT
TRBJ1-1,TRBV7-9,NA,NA,CASSLAEPLTEAFF,TGTGCCAGCAGCTTAGCCGAACCACTCACTGAAGCTTTCTTT
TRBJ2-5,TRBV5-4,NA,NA,CASSLFWGGAETQYF,TGTGCCAGCAGCTTGTTCTGGGGGGGGGCAGAGACCCAGTACTTC
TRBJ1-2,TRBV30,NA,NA,CAWSVRGIPNYGYTF,TGTGCCTGGAGTGTGCGGGGTATACCTAACTATGGCTACACCTTC
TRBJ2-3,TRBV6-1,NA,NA,CATLREGTDTQYF,TGTGCCACGCTCAGAGAGGGCACAGATACGCAGTATTTT
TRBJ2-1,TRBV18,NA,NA,CASSQQGSSYNEQFF,TGTGCCAGCTCACAACAGGGATCATCCTACAATGAGCAGTTCTTC
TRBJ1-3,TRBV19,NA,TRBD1,CASSIRGQNSGNTIYF,TGTGCCAGTAGTATTCGGGGACAGAACTCTGGAAACACCATATATTTT
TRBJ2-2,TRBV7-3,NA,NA,CASSLDRGGELFF,TGTGCCAGCAGCTTAGACCGGGGCGGGGAGCTGTTTTTT
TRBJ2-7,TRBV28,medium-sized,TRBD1,CAGAGTDSYEQYF,TGTGCCGGCGCCGGGACAGACTCCTACGAGCAGTACTTC
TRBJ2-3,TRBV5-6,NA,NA,CASSSGAETDTQYF,TGTGCCAGCAGTTCAGGAGCAGAGACAGATACGCAGTATTTT
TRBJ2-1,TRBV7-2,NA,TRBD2,CASSFVASGGISSHEQFF,TGTGCCAGCAGCTTTGTGGCTAGCGGGGGTATCAGTTCCCATGAGCAGTTCTTC
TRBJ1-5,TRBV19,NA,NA,CATEVGTSKQPQHF,TGTGCCACCGAGGTGGGGACTTCGAAACAGCCCCAGCATTTT
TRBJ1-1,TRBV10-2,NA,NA,CASSEVATEAFF,TGCGCCAGCAGTGAGGTTGCCACTGAAGCTTTCTTT
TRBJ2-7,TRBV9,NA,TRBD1,CASSSGQGAGEQYF,TGTGCCAGCAGCTCGGGACAGGGGGCAGGGGAGCAGTACTTC
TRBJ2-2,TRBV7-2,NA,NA,CASSLAPAGLPGELFF,TGTGCCAGCAGCTTAGCGCCCGCAGGGTTACCCGGGGAGCTGTTTTTT
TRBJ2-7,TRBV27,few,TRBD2,CASSHTSGGTYEQYF,TGTGCCAGCAGCCATACTAGCGGGGGGACCTACGAGCAGTACTTC
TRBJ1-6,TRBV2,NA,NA,CASSELQSYNSPLHF,TGTGCCAGCAGTGAATTGCAGAGCTATAATTCACCCCTCCACTTT
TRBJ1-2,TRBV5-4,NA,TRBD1,CASSLGTGGLYGYTF,TGTGCCAGCAGCTTGGGGACAGGGGGCTTATATGGCTACACCTTC
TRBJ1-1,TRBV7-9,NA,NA,CASTPALRAFF,TGTGCCAGCACCCCGGCGCTCAGGGCTTTCTTT
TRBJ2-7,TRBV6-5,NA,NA,CASSWIGTIEQYF,TGTGCCAGCAGTTGGATCGGGACGATCGAGCAGTACTTC
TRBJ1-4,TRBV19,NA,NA,CASSTGRLVEKLFF,TGTGCCAGTAGCACAGGGCGGCTTGTGGAAAAACTGTTTTTT
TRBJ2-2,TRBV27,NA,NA,CASSFQDTPGELFF,TGTGCCAGCAGTTTCCAAGACACACCCGGGGAGCTGTTTTTT
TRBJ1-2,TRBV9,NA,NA,CASSVVRAAHFNYGYTF,TGTGCCAGCAGCGTAGTGAGGGCAGCACACTTTAACTATGGCTACACCTTC
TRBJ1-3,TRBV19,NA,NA,CASSDDRGNTIYF,TGTGCCAGCTCCGATGACCGAGGAAACACCATATATTTT
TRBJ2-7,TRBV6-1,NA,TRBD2,CASSPTSGSWYEQYF,TGTGCCAGCAGCCCCACTAGCGGGAGTTGGTACGAGCAGTACTTC
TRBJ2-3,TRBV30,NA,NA,CAWSPRSDTQYF,TGTGCCTGGAGTCCCCGCTCAGATACGCAGTATTTT
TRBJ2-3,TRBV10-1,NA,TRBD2,CASSGSGYTDTQYF,TGCGCCAGCAGTGGTAGCGGGTACACAGATACGCAGTATTTT
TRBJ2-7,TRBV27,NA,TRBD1,CASSRWTGSTYEQYF,TGTGCCAGCAGTAGATGGACAGGTTCAACCTACGAGCAGTACTTC
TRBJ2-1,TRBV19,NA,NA,CASSMVSVWDNEQFF,TGTGCCAGTAGTATGGTGTCCGTCTGGGACAATGAGCAGTTCTTC
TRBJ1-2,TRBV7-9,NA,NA,CASSPGYTF,TGTGCCAGCAGCCCCGGCTACACCTTC
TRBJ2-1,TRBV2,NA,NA,CASSEWRGRDNEQFF,TGTGCCAGCAGTGAATGGAGGGGGCGCGACAATGAGCAGTTCTTC
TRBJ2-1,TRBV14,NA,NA,CASSQYSSYNEQFF,TGTGCCAGCAGCCAATACAGCTCCTACAATGAGCAGTTCTTC
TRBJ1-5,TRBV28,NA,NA,CASRYNLGWHF,TGTGCCAGCAGATATAACCTGGGGTGGCATTTT
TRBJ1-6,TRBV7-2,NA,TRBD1,CASSLTGTGDSPLHF,TGTGCCAGCAGCTTAACCGGGACAGGGGACTCACCCCTCCACTTT
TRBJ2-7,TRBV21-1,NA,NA,CASSGPPPRHYEQYF,TGTGCCAGCAGCGGCCCCCCCCCGCGGCACTACGAGCAGTACTTC
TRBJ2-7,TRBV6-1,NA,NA,CASSKGVLSYEQYF,TGTGCCAGCAGCAAGGGGGTTCTTTCCTACGAGCAGTACTTC
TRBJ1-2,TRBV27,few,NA,CASSSPDRYGYTF,TGTGCCAGCAGTTCGCCCGACCGCTATGGCTACACCTTC
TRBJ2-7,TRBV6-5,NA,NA,CASSYSPEYYEQYF,TGTGCCAGCAGTTACTCCCCAGAGTACTACGAGCAGTACTTC
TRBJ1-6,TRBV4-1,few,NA,CASSQLSANSPLHF,TGCGCCAGCAGCCAACTCAGCGCTAATTCACCCCTCCACTTT
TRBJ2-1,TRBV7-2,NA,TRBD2,CASSSGLAGVGYEQFF,TGTGCCAGCAGCTCTGGACTAGCGGGAGTGGGGTATGAGCAGTTCTTC
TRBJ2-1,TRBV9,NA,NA,CASNSGTGYNEQFF,TGTGCCAGCAATTCCGGGACTGGGTACAATGAGCAGTTCTTC